This T cell receptor (beta chain) was retrieved from a study of blood T cell repertoires in COVID-19. The authors' processing: Nucleated cell number was recorded as an estimate derived from reference gene primer amplification. Method: immunoSEQ multiplex PCR; TCRdb's copy keeps in-frame clones and lacks some. The V and J calls and clone size are taken from that table; D and trimming were inferred from the DNA. The profile shows some 270,000 clones, roughly 85% of them singletons. CDR3 size: 13 residues. CDR1 is GTSNPN and CDR2 is SVGIG in the germline V gene (reference sequence). Deletions cut 0 bases from V and 7 bases from J, with 12 bases between.

The chain is built from TRBV30 and TRBJ1-2, with D possibly being TRBD1 (6 bases). The receptor was isolated from a woman in her 30s who had recovered from COVID-19. Material for sequencing was PBMCs or T cells enriched from blood (not recorded which). This CDR3 is CAWSVLDRSGYTF. The CDR3, as DNA: TGTGCCTGGAGTGTCCTCGACAGGTCTGGCTACACCTTC.